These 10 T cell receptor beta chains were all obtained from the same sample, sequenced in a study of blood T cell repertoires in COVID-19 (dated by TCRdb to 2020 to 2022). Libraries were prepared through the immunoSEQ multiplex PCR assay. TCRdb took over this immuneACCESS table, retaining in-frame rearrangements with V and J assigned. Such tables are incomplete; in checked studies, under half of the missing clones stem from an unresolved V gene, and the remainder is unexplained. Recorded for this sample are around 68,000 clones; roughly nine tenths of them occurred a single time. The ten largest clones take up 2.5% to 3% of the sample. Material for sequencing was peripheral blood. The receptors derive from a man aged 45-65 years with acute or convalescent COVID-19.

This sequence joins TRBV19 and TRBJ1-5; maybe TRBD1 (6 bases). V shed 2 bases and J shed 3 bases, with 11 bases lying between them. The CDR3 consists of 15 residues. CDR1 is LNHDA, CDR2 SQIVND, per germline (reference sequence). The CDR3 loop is CASSITTGSNQPQHF. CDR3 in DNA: TGTGCCAGTAGTATAACCACAGGGTCCAATCAGCCCCAGCATTTT.

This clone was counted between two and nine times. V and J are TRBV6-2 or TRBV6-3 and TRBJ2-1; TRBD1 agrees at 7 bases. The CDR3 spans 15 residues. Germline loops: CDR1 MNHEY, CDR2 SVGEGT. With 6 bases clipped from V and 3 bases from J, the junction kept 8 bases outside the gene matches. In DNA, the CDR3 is TGTGCCAGCAGCCCCGCCGGGACAGACTACAATGAGCAGTTCTTC. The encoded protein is CASSPAGTDYNEQFF.

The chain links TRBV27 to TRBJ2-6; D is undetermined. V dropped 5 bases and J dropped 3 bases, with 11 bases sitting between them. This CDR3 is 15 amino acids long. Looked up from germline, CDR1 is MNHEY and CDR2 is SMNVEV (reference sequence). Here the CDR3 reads CASSKNFFGANVLTF. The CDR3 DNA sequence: TGTGCCAGCAGTAAAAACTTCTTTGGGGCCAACGTCCTGACTTTC.

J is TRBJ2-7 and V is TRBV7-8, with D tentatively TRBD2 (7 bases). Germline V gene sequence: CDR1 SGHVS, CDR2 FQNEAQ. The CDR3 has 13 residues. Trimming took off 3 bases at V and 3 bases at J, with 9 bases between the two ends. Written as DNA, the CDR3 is TGTGCCAGCAGCTTGGGAGGGGGCTACGAGCAGTACGTC. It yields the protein CASSLGGGYEQYV.

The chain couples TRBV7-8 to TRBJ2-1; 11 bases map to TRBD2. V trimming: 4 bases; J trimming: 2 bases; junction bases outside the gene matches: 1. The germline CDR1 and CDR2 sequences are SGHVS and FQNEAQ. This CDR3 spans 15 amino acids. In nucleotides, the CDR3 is TGTGCCAGCAGCTCTAGCGGGAGGACCTACAATGAGCAGTTCTTC. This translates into CASSSSGRTYNEQFF.

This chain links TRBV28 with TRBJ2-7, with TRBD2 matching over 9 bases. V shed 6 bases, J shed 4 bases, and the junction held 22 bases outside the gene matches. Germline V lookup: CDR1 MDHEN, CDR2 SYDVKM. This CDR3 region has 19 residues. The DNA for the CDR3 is TGTGCCAGCAGCTCGGCAGCGGGGGGCGGGACATTACCTTTATACGAGCAGTACTTC. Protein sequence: CASSSAAGGGTLPLYEQYF.

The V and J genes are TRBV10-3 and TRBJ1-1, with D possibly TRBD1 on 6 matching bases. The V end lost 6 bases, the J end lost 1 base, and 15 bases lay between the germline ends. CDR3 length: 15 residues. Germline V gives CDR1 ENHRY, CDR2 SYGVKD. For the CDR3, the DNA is TGTGCCATCAGACGAGAGACAGGACAGAACACTGAAGCTTTCTTT. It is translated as CAIRRETGQNTEAFF.

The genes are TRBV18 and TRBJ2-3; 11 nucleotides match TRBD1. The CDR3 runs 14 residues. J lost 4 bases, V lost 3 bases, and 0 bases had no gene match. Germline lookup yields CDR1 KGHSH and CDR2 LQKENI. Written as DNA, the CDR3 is TGTGCCAGCTCACCGGGACAGGGGGCAGATACGCAGTATTTT. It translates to CASSPGQGADTQYF.

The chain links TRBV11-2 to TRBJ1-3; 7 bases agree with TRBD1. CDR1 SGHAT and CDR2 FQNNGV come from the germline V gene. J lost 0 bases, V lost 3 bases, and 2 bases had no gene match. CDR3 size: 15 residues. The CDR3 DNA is TGTGCCAGCAGCTTCCAGGGGGGCTCTGGAAACACCATATATTTT. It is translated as CASSFQGGSGNTIYF.

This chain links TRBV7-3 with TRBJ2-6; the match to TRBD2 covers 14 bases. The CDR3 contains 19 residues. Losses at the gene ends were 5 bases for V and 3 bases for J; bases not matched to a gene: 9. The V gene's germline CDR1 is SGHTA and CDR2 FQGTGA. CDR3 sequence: CASSPGTSGSIVGANVLTF. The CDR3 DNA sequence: TGTGCCAGCAGCCCCGGGACTAGCGGGAGTATTGTTGGGGCCAACGTCCTGACTTTC. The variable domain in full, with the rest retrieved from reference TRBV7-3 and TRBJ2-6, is GAGVSQTPSNKVTEKGKYVELRCDPISGHTALYWYRQSLGQGPEFLIYFQGTGAADDSGLPNDRFFAVRPEGSVSTLKIQRTERGDSAVYLCASSPGTSGSIVGANVLTFGAGSRLTVL.